A single sample gave rise to the 2 T cell receptor beta chains below, sequenced in a study of T cells in Graves' hyperthyroidism and ophthalmopathy. Researchers amplified the TCR beta CDR3 regions from RNA transcripts. A first-round RT-PCR of the TCR CDR3 used the HTBI primer set. Using its own MiXCR run on the multiplex PCR reads, TCRdb lists one record per CDR3 protein. The sample includes 300,000 to 450,000 distinct CDR3 sequences, over 11% of them seen just once. Material: blood. The receptor source for this set is an older woman with Graves' hyperthyroidism.

The sample holds many counts of this clonotype. V gene TRBV11-3 combines with J gene TRBJ2-1; D may correspond to TRBD1 or TRBD2 (5 bases each). CDR3 size: 12 residues. V shed 5 bases and J shed 9 bases, with 11 bases lying between them. CDR1 and CDR2 (germline): SGHNT, YENEEA. CDR3 DNA: TGTGCCAGCAGCAGAGGGACGACTGAGCAGTTCTTC. This encodes CASSRGTTEQFF.

This clonotype was recorded at least ten times. The V gene is TRBV2, the J gene TRBJ1-1; tentatively, D is TRBD1 (5 bases). Germline values: CDR1 SNHLY, CDR2 FYNNEI. The CDR3 has 13 residues. V dropped 7 bases and J dropped 1 base, with 10 bases sitting between them. CDR3 amino acids: CASTDQGNTEAFF. DNA for the CDR3: TGTGCCAGCACCGATCAGGGGAACACTGAAGCTTTCTTT.